The 14 T cell receptor beta chains below were found in one sample sequenced in a study of neurological immune-mediated disorders. TCRdb passed the 5' RACE reads through MiXCR, listing each CDR3 protein once. The data contain around 64,000 distinct CDR3 sequences, 2.5% to 4% of them singletons. The sample taken for sequencing was PBMCs. These receptors were collected from a woman aged 50 to 65 with multiple sclerosis.

This clonotype was picked up many times. This chain connects TRBV2 to TRBJ1-5; tentatively, D is TRBD1 (6 bases). V lost 4 bases and J lost 0, with 10 bases in between. CDR3 length: 15 residues. The germline CDR1 and CDR2 sequences are SNHLY and FYNNEI. The CDR3 nucleotides read TGTGCCAGCAGTGCGGAACAGGGTAGCAATCAGCCCCAGCATTTT. As protein: CASSAEQGSNQPQHF.

This clonotype showed up just a few times. Relative to the germline gene, one junction end is altered; a read error may explain this. The V gene is TRBV6-2 or TRBV6-3, the J gene TRBJ1-5, with D perhaps matching TRBD1 (6 bases). Germline V gives CDR1 MNHEY, CDR2 SVGEGT. This CDR3 region has 16 residues. Written as DNA, the CDR3 is TGTGCCAGCAGTCCCCGGGACACCGATGGGGATCAGCCCCAGAATTTT. Translating it yields CASSPRDTDGDQPQNF.

A remark on this clonotype: A read error is possible here, since a much larger clone lies one base away. As the CDR3 is not closed by the conserved phenylalanine or tryptophan, this likely results from a read error. The chain combines TRBV20-1 with TRBJ1-4, with D possibly TRBD1 on 5 matching bases. Germline assignment: CDR1 DFQATT and CDR2 SNEGSKA (reference sequence). Trimming removed 4 bases at V and 8 bases at J, with 11 bases between. The CDR3 totals 12 residues. CDR3 protein: CSAIWDGEKLFI. The CDR3 nucleotides are TGCAGTGCTATATGGGACGGCGAAAAACTGTTTATT.

This chain joins TRBV20-1 and TRBJ2-1; possibly TRBD2 for D (6 bases). Trimming removed 5 bases at V and 0 bases at J, with 35 bases between. Germline V gives CDR1 DFQATT, CDR2 SNEGSKA (reference sequence). The CDR3 runs to 22 residues. Written as DNA, the CDR3 is TGCAGTGCTCCCGGGGGATTTGGCCGTGGGGTAGAGGGAGGAGACTCCTACAATGAGCAGTTCTTC. This codes for CSAPGGFGRGVEGGDSYNEQFF.

This clonotype was found many times. The chain employs TRBV20-1 and TRBJ2-1; 11 bases are a match to TRBD2. Trimming cost V 6 bases and J 4 bases; bases outside gene matches: 8. Germline V CDR1 and CDR2: DFQATT, SNEGSKA (reference sequence). The CDR3 extends over 15 amino acids. The DNA of the CDR3 is TGCAGTGCAACGAATAGCGGGAGGGGGTACAATGAGCAGTTCTTC. Encoded protein: CSATNSGRGYNEQFF.

This clonotype was detected ten times or more. CDR3 loop: CASSLRAAGPTTDTQYF. CDR3 nucleotides: TGTGCCAGCAGCTTAAGGGCGGCGGGGCCTACCACAGATACGCAGTATTTT. This sequence joins TRBV7-3 and TRBJ2-3; tentatively, D is TRBD2 (6 bases). Trimming pared 1 base from V and 2 bases from J, leaving 16 bases between. In germline, CDR1 is SGHTA, CDR2 FQGTGA. This CDR3 contains 17 residues.

This clonotype was seen a few times. The chain joins TRBV7-6 to TRBJ1-5; the D is unclear. The V and J ends lost 1 base and 8 bases respectively, with 6 bases between them. Germline V lookup: CDR1 SGHVS, CDR2 FNYEAQ. The CDR3 contains 12 residues. The CDR3 sequence is CASSLGEEPQHF. DNA of the CDR3: TGTGCCAGCAGCTTAGGAGAGGAGCCCCAGCATTTT.

The sample holds a few counts of this clonotype. V gene TRBV7-6 combines with J gene TRBJ1-1; no clear D. CDR3 length: 13 residues. Trimming cost V 5 bases and J 7 bases, with 14 bases left between them. Germline loops: CDR1 SGHVS, CDR2 FNYEAQ. The CDR3 region has the DNA TGTGCCAGCAGCCCCTGGAGGGCTCGTGAAGCTTTCTTT. Translation: CASSPWRAREAFF.

This clonotype was detected ten times or more. The chain recombines TRBV7-2 with TRBJ2-7; D remains ambiguous. This CDR3 region has 14 residues. Looked up from germline, CDR1 is SGHTA and CDR2 is FQGNSA. The V end lost 2 bases, the J end lost 4 bases, and 12 bases lay between the germline ends. This CDR3 is CASSLWANNYEQYF. The DNA for the CDR3 is TGTGCCAGCAGCTTATGGGCCAATAATTACGAGCAGTACTTC.

At least ten counts were recorded for this clonotype. The genes are TRBV19 and TRBJ2-7, with D possibly TRBD2 on 5 matching bases. CDR1 and CDR2 (germline): LNHDA, SQIVND (reference sequence). V lost 5 bases to trimming and J lost 9 bases, with 17 bases between them. The CDR3 contains 13 residues. CDR3 sequence: CASSLVTGGPQYF. The CDR3 DNA reads TGTGCCAGTAGTTTGGTCACCGGAGGACCGCAGTACTTC.

The chain carries TRBV5-1 and TRBJ2-3; 8 bases agree with TRBD1. The germline V gene has CDR1 SGHRS and CDR2 YFSETQ. With V trimmed by 4 bases and J by 1 base, 5 bases remained unmatched. CDR3 length: 15 amino acids. CDR3 sequence reads: CASSIGTGGTDTQYF. The CDR3 DNA sequence: TGCGCCAGCAGCATAGGGACAGGAGGCACAGATACGCAGTATTTT.

This clonotype was seen repeatedly, ten times or more. The chain is built from TRBV2 and TRBJ2-5, with D unresolved. Trimming pared 5 bases from V and 5 bases from J, leaving 9 bases between. The CDR3 spans 12 residues. Germline CDR1 reads SNHLY; CDR2 reads FYNNEI. The DNA for the CDR3 is TGTGCCAGCAGTAATGGACGGGAGACCCAGTACTTC. It codes for CASSNGRETQYF.

This clonotype was observed many times. V is TRBV19 and J is TRBJ1-2; 7 positions agree with TRBD1. Germline assignment: CDR1 LNHDA and CDR2 SQIVND (reference sequence). There are 15 residues in the CDR3. Trimming at V came to 3 bases and at J to 1 base, leaving 5 bases not matched to a gene. CDR3 sequence (DNA): TGTGCCAGTAGTATTCCGGGACAGAATAACTATGGCTACACCTTC. This gives the protein CASSIPGQNNYGYTF.

Details on this clonotype: Its ends do not fully match the called genes, so a read error is possible. The chain is built from TRBV5-6 and TRBJ1-1; D not resolved. There are 12 residues in the CDR3. Looked up from germline, CDR1 is SGHDT and CDR2 is YYEEEE. The CDR3 loop is CVSSFGGSEAFF. CDR3 nucleotides: TGTGTCAGCAGCTTCGGTGGGTCTGAAGCTTTCTTT. Full variable domain (outside the CDR3, taken from reference TRBV5-6 and TRBJ1-1): DAGVTQSPTHLIKTRGQQVTLRCSPKSGHDTVSWYQQALGQGPQFIFQYYEEEERQRGNFPDRFSGHQFPNYSSELNVNALLLGDSALYLCVSSFGGSEAFFGQGTRLTVV.